The 15 T cell receptor beta chains below all came from one sample that was sequenced in a study of CD8 T cells in ankylosing spondylitis (dated by TCRdb to about 2017). Library preparation employed 5' RACE. For sequencing, an Illumina HiSeq 2500 was employed. TCRdb redid the processing of the public reads, applying fastp at Q25 and MiXCR, and retained in-frame beta chains. Each entry merges the rows of one CDR3 protein and shows their most common DNA and genes. The sample includes around 150,000 distinct CDR3 sequences, with around 7.9% observed a single time. Around 12% of the sample is in the top ten clones. The sequenced material came from blood, either unsorted or a sorted T cell fraction (not recorded which). These receptors all stem from a female donor with ankylosing spondylitis or in good health (not recorded which).

This clonotype was found many times. This chain joins TRBV5-1 and TRBJ1-1; D possibly corresponds to TRBD1 (5 bases). Between the trimmed V and J ends, which lost 4 bases and 3 bases, there was a span of 16 bases. The germline gives CDR1 SGHRS, CDR2 YFSETQ. CDR3 length: 15 amino acids. CDR3 DNA: TGCGCCAGCAGCCCAACTAACAGGCTACACACTGAAGCTTTCTTT. It translates to CASSPTNRLHTEAFF.

There are many counts of this clonotype. V and J are TRBV6-1 and TRBJ1-4; D perhaps matches TRBD1 (6 bases). Germline CDR1 and CDR2: MNHNS and SASEGT. Trimming stripped 5 bases from V and 10 bases from J, with 17 bases between. CDR3 length: 14 amino acids. The CDR3 sequence: CASSPRTDPGKLFF. CDR3 nucleotides: TGTGCCAGCAGTCCCCGGACAGATCCAGGAAAACTGTTTTTT.

This clonotype has a count of ten or more. This sequence joins TRBV4-2 and TRBJ1-5; D is unclear. V was cut by 0 bases and J by 6 bases, with 6 bases left in between. Germline V gene sequence: CDR1 LGHNA, CDR2 YNFKEQ. The CDR3 loop spans 13 amino acids. CDR3 sequence reads: CASSQDLAQPQHF. In DNA form, the CDR3 reads TGTGCCAGCAGCCAAGATTTGGCTCAGCCCCAGCATTTT.

This clonotype was picked up many times. V usage is TRBV5-1 and J usage is TRBJ1-5; 7 bases are shared with TRBD1. Germline-derived CDR1 and CDR2 are SGHRS and YFSETQ. V shed 0 bases and J 5 bases; nucleotides not matched to a gene: 11. The CDR3 runs 17 residues. The CDR3 region is CASSLGGERQGHQPQHF. CDR3 bases: TGCGCCAGCAGCTTGGGGGGGGAGCGACAGGGACATCAGCCCCAGCATTTT.

This clonotype was observed at least ten times. This chain connects TRBV24-1 to TRBJ2-1; D is undetermined. Germline lookup yields CDR1 KGHDR and CDR2 SFDVKD. The CDR3 consists of 15 residues. The V end lost 3 bases, the J end lost 5 bases, and 13 bases lay between the germline ends. CDR3: CATSDPGASDNEQFF. DNA of the CDR3: TGTGCCACCAGTGATCCTGGTGCAAGTGACAATGAGCAGTTCTTC.

This clonotype has a count of ten or more. The genes are TRBV6-1 and TRBJ1-4, with TRBD1 as a possible D gene (6 bases). Germline-derived CDR1 and CDR2 are MNHNS and SASEGT. This CDR3 region has 13 residues. V lost 8 bases and J lost 5, with 12 bases in between. CDR3 residues: CASGGQLNEKLFF. CDR3 in DNA: TGTGCCAGCGGCGGACAGTTGAATGAAAAACTGTTTTTT.

There are many counts of this clonotype. The CDR3: CASTLGDRGDTIYF. CDR3 bases: TGTGCCAGCACCTTAGGGGACAGGGGAGACACCATATATTTT. The rearrangement links TRBV12-3 or TRBV12-4 to TRBJ1-3; 10 positions agree with TRBD1. The CDR3 runs 14 residues. The V and J ends lost 7 bases and 8 bases, in that order; junction bases with no gene match: 8.

This clonotype occurred many times. The chain uses TRBV12-3 or TRBV12-4 and TRBJ1-5; D uncertain. Trimming pared 6 bases from V and 0 bases from J, leaving 6 bases between. This CDR3 is 13 amino acids long. CDR3 DNA: TGTGCCAGCAGGGGCAATAGCAATCAGCCCCAGCATTTT. It specifies CASRGNSNQPQHF.

The J gene is TRBJ2-1, the V gene TRBV3-1; D remains unclear. This CDR3 has 13 amino acids. The germline V and J ends were trimmed by 0 bases and 9 bases, with 9 bases remaining between them. Germline-derived CDR1 and CDR2 are LGHDT and YNNKEL (reference sequence). This CDR3 reads CASSQDGVSEQFF. The DNA for the CDR3 is TGTGCCAGCAGCCAAGATGGGGTATCTGAGCAGTTCTTC.

This clonotype was detected ten times or more. The chain employs TRBV20-1 and TRBJ2-1, with 9 bases matching TRBD2. Germline values: CDR1 DFQATT, CDR2 SNEGSKA (reference sequence). V lost 3 bases to trimming and J lost 3 bases; unmatched junction nucleotides: 9. The CDR3 is made up of 16 amino acids. CDR3 nucleotide sequence: TGCAGTGCTAGTTTCGGTAGCGGGGGCCTCTACAATGAGCAGTTCTTC. As protein: CSASFGSGGLYNEQFF.

This clonotype has a count of ten or more. This chain joins TRBV4-1 and TRBJ1-6; D is undetermined. The V and J ends lost 4 bases and 8 bases respectively, with 15 bases between them. CDR1 and CDR2 from the germline V gene are MGHRA and YSYEKL. There are 15 residues in the CDR3. The CDR3 is CASSPDRKEYSPLHF. CDR3 sequence (DNA): TGCGCCAGCAGCCCGGATCGGAAGGAGTATTCACCCCTCCACTTT.

The CDR3 coding sequence is TGTGCCACCACCCCGGGGACAGGGAGCTCCTACGAGCAGTACTTC. Translated, it gives CATTPGTGSSYEQYF. The rearrangement joins TRBV10-3 to TRBJ2-7; 9 bases line up with TRBD1. From germline, CDR1 is ENHRY and CDR2 SYGVKD. This CDR3 comprises 15 residues. Trimming at V came to 10 bases and at J to 0 bases, leaving 10 bases not matched to a gene.

The CDR3 spells CSAIFGGETQYF. CDR3 in DNA: TGCAGTGCTATCTTTGGGGGAGAGACCCAGTACTTC. The chain employs TRBV20-1 and TRBJ2-5; D might be TRBD1 or TRBD2, each matching 5 bases. The CDR3 is made up of 12 amino acids. Germline V gene data show CDR1 as DFQATT and CDR2 as SNEGSKA (reference sequence). V was trimmed by 4 bases and J by 4 bases, leaving 10 bases between them.

This clonotype was seen ten or more times. CDR3: CASSWGFSEQFF. The CDR3 bases are TGCGCCAGCAGCTGGGGCTTTTCTGAGCAGTTCTTC. The genes are TRBV4-1 and TRBJ2-1, with a tentative D call TRBD1 (5 bases). CDR3 length: 12 residues. The germline V gene has CDR1 MGHRA and CDR2 YSYEKL. V gave up 5 bases and J gave up 9 bases, with 11 bases separating them.

A few counts support this clonotype. DNA of the CDR3: TGTGCCAGCAGCCCACGGGGAAGGGACGGCACAGATACGCAGTATTTT. It translates to CASSPRGRDGTDTQYF. This chain connects TRBV7-9 to TRBJ2-3; D assignment may be TRBD1 or TRBD2 (5 bases each). This CDR3 region has 16 residues. Germline-derived CDR1 and CDR2 are SEHNR and FQNEAQ (reference sequence). V lost 5 bases and J lost 1, with 16 bases in between.